Listed here are 32 T cell receptor beta chains from one sample, sequenced in a study of shared clonotypes between healthy human individuals. Libraries were prepared by immunoSEQ multiplex PCR; TCRdb keeps only in-frame clonotypes and omits some of them. The profile shows 2 million to 2.5 million clones, approximately 95% of them singletons. What was sequenced was naive CD4+ T cells sorted from blood. Subset noted: CD45RA+ positively selected. These receptors came from a man aged 18 to 35 in good health.

This sequence joins TRBV27 and TRBJ2-7, with 11 bases fitting TRBD1. J lost 5 bases, V lost 4 bases, and 19 bases had no gene match. The CDR3 loop spans 19 amino acids. Germline V gives CDR1 MNHEY, CDR2 SMNVEV (reference sequence). This CDR3 is CASSSLTSWTGGKFDEQYF. CDR3 sequence (DNA): TGTGCCAGCAGTTCACTTACCTCATGGACAGGGGGCAAGTTTGACGAGCAGTACTTC.

The chain carries TRBV5-5 and TRBJ1-1, with a possible D match to TRBD1 (5 bases). V dropped 2 bases and J dropped 7 bases, with 9 bases sitting between them. Per the germline V gene, CDR1 is SGHKS and CDR2 is YYEKEE (reference sequence). This CDR3 has 12 residues. The CDR3 nucleotides read TGTGCCAGCAGCTTCGGGACGGTTGAAGCTTTCTTT. The encoded protein is CASSFGTVEAFF.

This chain uses TRBV6-6 with TRBJ2-5; a possible D gene is TRBD2 (6 bases). The J call is uncertain, as TRBJ2-7 better fits the DNA end. The CDR3 covers 15 residues. Germline CDR1 and CDR2: MNHNY and SVGAGI (reference sequence). CDR3 region: CASSYSSAALNEQYF. The CDR3 DNA sequence: TGTGCCAGCAGTTATTCTAGCGCCGCCTTGAACGAGCAGTACTTC.

Turning to this clone: Different DNA sequences within this sample yield the same CDR3. J is TRBJ2-3 and V is TRBV5-6; no definite D call. The CDR3 runs 12 residues. The V gene's germline CDR1 is SGHDT and CDR2 YYEEEE. V gave up 4 bases and J gave up 1 base, with 4 bases separating them. Here the CDR3 reads CASSPGTDTQYF. The CDR3 DNA follows: TGTGCCAGCAGCCCGGGCACAGATACGCAGTATTTT.

The chain links TRBV12-5 to TRBJ1-5, with 7 nucleotides matching TRBD1. Germline V lookup: CDR1 LGHNT, CDR2 FRNRAP. V shed 2 bases and J 1 base; nucleotides not matched to a gene: 8. This CDR3 contains 17 residues. The CDR3 spells CASGLYSSRGSNQPQHF. CDR3 sequence (DNA): TGTGCTAGTGGTTTGTACTCTTCCAGGGGGAGCAATCAGCCCCAGCATTTT.

V usage is TRBV30 and J usage is TRBJ1-1, with D perhaps matching TRBD1 (5 bases). Germline V gene sequence: CDR1 GTSNPN, CDR2 SVGIG (reference sequence). With 3 bases removed from V and 2 bases from J, the gap between germline ends came to 10 bases. This CDR3 region has 13 residues. CDR3 DNA sequence: TGTGCCTGGAGCTTTGGGGGAAACACTGAAGCTTTCTTT. It yields the protein CAWSFGGNTEAFF.

The rearrangement joins TRBV11-2 to TRBJ2-5; 9 nucleotides line up with TRBD2. J gave up 2 bases and V 5 bases, and 9 bases lay outside the gene matches. The CDR3 covers 16 residues. CDR1 is SGHAT, CDR2 FQNNGV, per germline. The CDR3 bases are TGTGCCAGCAGCCAAACCCATCTAGCGGGACAAGAGACCCAGTACTTC. Its translation: CASSQTHLAGQETQYF.

The V gene is TRBV30, the J gene TRBJ1-4; D not certain. Germline CDR1 is GTSNPN and CDR2 is SVGIG (reference sequence). This CDR3 contains 13 residues. Trimming stripped 1 base from V and 8 bases from J, with 11 bases between. As DNA, the CDR3 is TGTGCCTGGAGTGACTTCGGAAAGGAAAAACTGTTTTTT. It specifies CAWSDFGKEKLFF.

In this sample, this clone turned up once. This chain joins TRBV28 and TRBJ1-2; D is undetermined. This CDR3 contains 15 residues. CDR1 and CDR2 (germline): MDHEN, SYDVKM. The germline V and J ends were trimmed by 3 bases and 4 bases, with 15 bases remaining between them. Here the CDR3 DNA reads TGTGCCAGCAGTTTTCTGGACCGGACTCTCTATGGCTACACCTTC. Encoded protein: CASSFLDRTLYGYTF.

The rearrangement joins TRBV28 to TRBJ2-7; perhaps D is TRBD1 or TRBD2 (5 bases each). Germline V gives CDR1 MDHEN, CDR2 SYDVKM. The CDR3 spans 14 residues. Trimming removed 9 bases from V and 5 bases from J, with 20 bases in between. CDR3 sequence reads: CASRPGDLVHEQYF. The CDR3 bases are TGTGCCAGTAGACCTGGGGACCTGGTTCACGAGCAGTACTTC. The entire variable domain, with the rest obtained from reference TRBV28 and TRBJ2-7, is as follows: DVKVTQSSRYLVKRTGEKVFLECVQDMDHENMFWYRQDPGLGLRLIYFSYDVKMKEKGDIPEGYSVSREKKERFSLILESASTNQTSMYLCASRPGDLVHEQYFGPGTRLTVT.

The chain uses TRBV27 and TRBJ2-7; D is unclear. Between the trimmed V and J ends, which lost 6 bases and 3 bases, there was a span of 9 bases. Looked up from germline, CDR1 is MNHEY and CDR2 is SMNVEV (reference sequence). The CDR3 runs to 12 residues. This CDR3 reads CASRKTSYEQYF. The CDR3 nucleotides are TGTGCCAGCAGGAAGACAAGCTACGAGCAGTACTTC.

The V and J genes are TRBV5-4 and TRBJ1-1, with 7 bases lining up with TRBD1. Losses at the gene ends were 2 bases for V and 4 bases for J; bases not matched to a gene: 8. The V gene's germline CDR1 is SGHNT and CDR2 YYREEE (reference sequence). The length of the CDR3 is 15 residues. CDR3 sequence: CASSLWSTGPTEAFF. CDR3 coding DNA: TGTGCCAGCAGCTTATGGTCGACAGGGCCCACTGAAGCTTTCTTT.

V is TRBV5-1 and J is TRBJ2-2; D ambiguous. Between the trimmed V and J ends, which lost 1 base and 7 bases, there was a span of 8 bases. Germline V gene lookup returns CDR1 SGHRS and CDR2 YFSETQ. The CDR3 extends over 13 amino acids. CDR3 bases: TGCGCCAGCAGCTTGATCCTGAGCGGGGAGCTGTTTTTT. Translating gives CASSLILSGELFF.

This chain joins TRBV27 and TRBJ2-6; TRBD1 matches 7 bases. With V trimmed by 9 bases and J by 0 bases, 5 bases remained unmatched. CDR3 length equals 15 residues. The germline CDR1 and CDR2 sequences are MNHEY and SMNVEV (reference sequence). CDR3 nucleotide sequence: TGTGCCAGTTTGGGACAGAGCTCTGGGGCCAACGTCCTGACTTTC. Amino acids: CASLGQSSGANVLTF.

The chain uses TRBV7-2 and TRBJ2-1; D is undetermined. V lost 5 bases and J lost 9, with 17 bases in between. Germline-derived CDR1 and CDR2 are SGHTA and FQGNSA. The CDR3 contains 14 residues. This CDR3 reads CASSPPRRSSEQFF. CDR3 nucleotides: TGTGCCAGCAGCCCACCCAGGCGCAGTTCTGAGCAGTTCTTC.

This sequence joins TRBV11-2 and TRBJ2-2, with TRBD1 identical over 7 bases. Germline CDR1 and CDR2: SGHAT and FQNNGV. Trimming at V came to 4 bases and at J to 4 bases, leaving 6 bases not matched to a gene. The CDR3 spans 15 residues. The CDR3 region is CASSSRSGGTGELFF. CDR3 nucleotides: TGTGCCAGCAGCTCACGGTCAGGGGGCACCGGGGAGCTGTTTTTT.

V gene TRBV10-3 combines with J gene TRBJ2-7; D uncertain. This CDR3 has 10 amino acids. Trimming took off 9 bases at V and 6 bases at J, with 9 bases between the two ends. Germline V lookup: CDR1 ENHRY, CDR2 SYGVKD. CDR3: CAMGYFEQYF. CDR3 DNA: TGTGCCATGGGTTACTTCGAGCAGTACTTC.

The rearrangement joins TRBV19 to TRBJ1-2; D is ambiguous. The CDR3 runs 13 residues. V shed 8 bases and J shed 2 bases, with 12 bases lying between them. Germline V gives CDR1 LNHDA, CDR2 SQIVND (reference sequence). CDR3 region: CASRRNRNYGYTF. The CDR3 nucleotides are TGTGCCAGTCGAAGAAATCGAAACTATGGCTACACCTTC. The full variable domain, rest sourced from reference TRBV19 and TRBJ1-2, is DGGITQSPKYLFRKEGQNVTLSCEQNLNHDAMYWYRQDPGQGLRLIYYSQIVNDFQKGDIAEGYSVSREKKESFPLTVTSAQKNPTAFYLCASRRNRNYGYTFGSGTRLTVV.

A single count supports this clone. The V gene is TRBV2, the J gene TRBJ1-3; 9 nucleotides line up with TRBD1. The CDR3 covers 14 residues. Germline loops: CDR1 SNHLY, CDR2 FYNNEI. V trimming: 2 bases; J trimming: 10 bases; junction bases outside the gene matches: 6. DNA of the CDR3: TGTGCCAGCAGTGAACGCTGGGGGACAGGGACCATATATTTT. Translation gives CASSERWGTGTIYF.

The CDR3 loop reads CASSSFRSGLGNEQFF. The CDR3 nucleotides are TGTGCCAGCAGTTCCTTCCGGAGTGGACTAGGCAATGAGCAGTTCTTC. The rearrangement joins TRBV27 to TRBJ2-1, with 7 positions matching TRBD2. The CDR3 loop spans 16 amino acids. CDR1 is MNHEY, CDR2 SMNVEV, per germline (reference sequence). J gave up 6 bases and V 4 bases, and 12 bases lay outside the gene matches.

The chain has TRBV9 and TRBJ2-1; 11 bases match TRBD2. This CDR3 has 15 residues. Germline assignment: CDR1 SGDLS and CDR2 YYNGEE. V shed 4 bases, J shed 7 bases, and the junction held 7 bases outside the gene matches. The CDR3, as DNA: TGTGCCAGCAGCCCAACTAGCGGGAGTTTAAATGAGCAGTTCTTC. Translating gives CASSPTSGSLNEQFF.

As for this clone: Other DNA sequences from this sample encode an identical CDR3 as well. J is TRBJ2-1 and V is TRBV5-1; 7 bases align to TRBD2. There are 12 residues in the CDR3. The V gene's germline CDR1 is SGHRS and CDR2 YFSETQ. Trimming removed 2 bases from V and 7 bases from J; junction bases left unmatched: 0. The CDR3 bases are TGCGCCAGCAGCTTTAGCGGGAATGAGCAGTTCTTC. Protein sequence: CASSFSGNEQFF.

This rearrangement joins TRBV7-9 to TRBJ2-5; D is unresolved. Between the trimmed V and J ends, which lost 1 base and 5 bases, there was a span of 11 bases. This CDR3 region has 14 residues. Looked up from germline, CDR1 is SEHNR and CDR2 is FQNEAQ (reference sequence). CDR3 coding DNA: TGTGCCAGCAGCTTAGAGGCCCCGCGGGAGACCCAGTACTTC. It specifies CASSLEAPRETQYF.

The CDR3 sequence: CAWSITSGAYNEQFF. CDR3 in DNA: TGTGCCTGGAGTATAACTAGCGGAGCCTACAATGAGCAGTTCTTC. The chain is built from TRBV30 and TRBJ2-1; 8 bases map to TRBD2. V shed 2 bases and J 2 bases; nucleotides not matched to a gene: 5. Germline V gene sequence: CDR1 GTSNPN, CDR2 SVGIG (reference sequence). This CDR3 has 15 residues.

This clone was picked up one time. J is TRBJ2-3 and V is TRBV5-1; D may be TRBD2 (5 bases). The CDR3 sequence is 15 residues long. V was trimmed by 1 base and J by 3 bases, leaving 12 bases between them. The germline V gene encodes CDR1 SGHRS and CDR2 YFSETQ. CDR3 residues: CASSLHGVGTDTQYF. CDR3 DNA sequence: TGCGCCAGCAGCTTGCACGGGGTGGGGACAGATACGCAGTATTTT.

The chain employs TRBV5-8 and TRBJ2-7, with a possible D match to TRBD1 (6 bases). The CDR3 spans 15 residues. Germline values: CDR1 SGHTS, CDR2 YDEGEE. Deletions cut 0 bases from V and 3 bases from J, with 13 bases between. In DNA form, the CDR3 reads TGTGCCAGCAGCTTGGGGGCAGGGGCCCTCTACGAGCAGTACTTC. Translated: CASSLGAGALYEQYF.

The chain employs TRBV11-2 and TRBJ2-2; perhaps TRBD1 as D (5 bases). This CDR3 comprises 19 residues. V lost 4 bases and J lost 4, with 25 bases in between. Germline CDR1 is SGHAT and CDR2 is FQNNGV. The chain's CDR3 is CASSSYPQPFKGSTGELFF. CDR3 nucleotides: TGTGCCAGCAGCTCCTATCCCCAACCGTTTAAGGGGTCCACCGGGGAGCTGTTTTTT.

In the case of this clone: The sample holds other DNA sequences that translate to the same CDR3. The J gene is TRBJ2-5, the V gene TRBV10-3; a weak D match, TRBD1 (5 bases). Germline V lookup: CDR1 ENHRY, CDR2 SYGVKD. Trimming cost V 3 bases and J 2 bases, with 7 bases left between them. This CDR3 contains 13 residues. In DNA form, the CDR3 reads TGTGCCATCAGTGACAGGGCTCAAGAGACCCAGTACTTC. The encoded protein is CAISDRAQETQYF.

The chain has TRBV21-1 and TRBJ1-5; the D call TRBD1 from the table was never checked on the DNA. TRBV21-1 is designated a pseudogene. The CDR3 sequence is 13 residues long. The CDR3 DNA is TGTGCCAGCAGCGGGACAGGGGCTCAGCCCCAGCATTTT. Amino acids: CASSGTGAQPQHF.

For this clone: Other DNA sequences within the sample encode an identical CDR3. The chain joins TRBV5-1 to TRBJ2-3; D is unclear. There are 12 residues in the CDR3. Trimming took 3 bases from V and 2 from J, leaving 4 bases between them. Germline V gene lookup returns CDR1 SGHRS and CDR2 YFSETQ. CDR3 residues: CASSYATDTQYF. The DNA of the CDR3 is TGCGCCAGCAGCTACGCCACAGATACGCAGTATTTT.

This chain links TRBV27 with TRBJ2-5; the D gene is possibly TRBD1 (6 bases). CDR3 length: 15 residues. Germline CDR1 MNHEY, CDR2 SMNVEV (reference sequence). Trimming shortened V by 4 bases and J by 5 bases, and 17 bases separated the two germline ends. CDR3 sequence: CASSSRQDRSETQYF. The DNA for the CDR3 is TGTGCCAGCAGTTCCCGACAGGACCGTAGCGAGACCCAGTACTTC.

This clone was detected once. This sequence joins TRBV28 and TRBJ1-6; D is unresolved. V lost 6 bases to trimming and J lost 9 bases, with 15 bases between them. This CDR3 spans 14 amino acids. CDR1 and CDR2 from the germline V gene are MDHEN and SYDVKM. CDR3 nucleotide sequence: TGTGCCAGCAGCCCGGCTTTGGCCCTTTCACCCCTCCACTTT. Its protein product is CASSPALALSPLHF.